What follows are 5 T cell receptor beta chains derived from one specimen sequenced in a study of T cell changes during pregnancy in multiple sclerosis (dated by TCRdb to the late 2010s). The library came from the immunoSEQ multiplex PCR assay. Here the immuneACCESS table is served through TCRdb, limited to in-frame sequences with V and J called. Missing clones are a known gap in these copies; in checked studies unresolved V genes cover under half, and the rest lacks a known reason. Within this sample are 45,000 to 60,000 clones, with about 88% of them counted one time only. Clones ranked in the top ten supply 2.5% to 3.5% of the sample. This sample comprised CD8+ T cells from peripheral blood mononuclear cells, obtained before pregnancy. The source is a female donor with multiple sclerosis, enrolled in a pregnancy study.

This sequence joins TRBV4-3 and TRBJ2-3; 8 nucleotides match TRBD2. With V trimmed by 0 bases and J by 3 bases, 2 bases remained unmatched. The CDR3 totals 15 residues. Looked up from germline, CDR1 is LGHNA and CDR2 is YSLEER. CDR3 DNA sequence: TGCGCCAGCAGCCAAGATGGCGGGGGGACAGATACGCAGTATTTT. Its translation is CASSQDGGGTDTQYF.

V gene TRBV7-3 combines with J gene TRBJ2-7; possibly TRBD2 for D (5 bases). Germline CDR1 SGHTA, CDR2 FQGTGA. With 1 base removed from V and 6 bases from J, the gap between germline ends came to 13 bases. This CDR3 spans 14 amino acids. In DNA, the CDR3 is TGTGCCAGCAGCTTAATGGCTAGCCGGGGCGAGCAGTACTTC. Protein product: CASSLMASRGEQYF.

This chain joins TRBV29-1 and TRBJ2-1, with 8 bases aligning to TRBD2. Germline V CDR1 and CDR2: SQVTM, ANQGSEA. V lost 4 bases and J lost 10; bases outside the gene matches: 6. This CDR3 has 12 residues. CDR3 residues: CSVAAGAREQFF. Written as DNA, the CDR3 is TGCAGCGTTGCAGCGGGGGCTAGGGAGCAGTTCTTC.

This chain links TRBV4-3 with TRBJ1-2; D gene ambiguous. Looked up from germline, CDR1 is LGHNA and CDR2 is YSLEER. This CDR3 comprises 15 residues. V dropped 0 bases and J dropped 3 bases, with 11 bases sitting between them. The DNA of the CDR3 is TGCGCCAGCAGCCAAGAAGAGGGTATTCACTATGGCTACACCTTC. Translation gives CASSQEEGIHYGYTF.

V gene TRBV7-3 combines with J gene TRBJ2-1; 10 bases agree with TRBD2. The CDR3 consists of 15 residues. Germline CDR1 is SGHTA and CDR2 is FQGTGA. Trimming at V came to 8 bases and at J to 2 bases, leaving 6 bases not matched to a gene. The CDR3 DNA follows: TGTGCCAGCGCCCTAGCGGGGGAACCCTACAATGAGCAGTTCTTC. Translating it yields CASALAGEPYNEQFF.